The rows below give T cell receptor beta chains drawn from one sample of a study of blood T cell repertoires in COVID-19. Assay: immunoSEQ multiplex PCR; the TCRdb copy retains only in-frame clones and omits some. This table holds around 170,000 clones, around 85% found once. Sequenced input: peripheral blood. The origin of the receptors is a man aged 45-60 years with active or convalescent COVID-19. Both conserved end residues are part of each CDR3. D genes are given only for firm matches. Size is omitted from some rows. Given values are once, few, many or a class for expanded clones.

TRBJ1-1 . 12 TRBV30 . TGTGCCTGGAGTCCCCAGGACACTGAAGCTTTCTTT CAWSPQDTEAFF
TRBJ2-5 . 16 TRBV6-5 TRBD2 TGTGCCAGCAGCTACACCTCGTTGGGCGGGAGAGAGACCCAGTACTTC CASSYTSLGGRETQYF
TRBJ1-6 once 15 TRBV7-2 TRBD1 TGTGCCAGCAGCTTAGTCGTCAGGGGGAATTCACCCCTCCACTTT CASSLVVRGNSPLHF
TRBJ1-4 . 13 TRBV28 . TGTGCCAGCAGTTTGGCGGAGGATGAAAAACTGTTTTTT CASSLAEDEKLFF
TRBJ1-1 . 12 TRBV2 . TGTGCCAGCAGCGCAGGGGTAACTGAAGCTTTCTTT CASSAGVTEAFF
TRBJ1-3 . 15 TRBV27 . TGTGCCAGCAGTTTATCGTGGAGCTCTGGAAACACCATATATTTT CASSLSWSSGNTIYF
TRBJ2-5 . 10 TRBV7-9 . TGTGCCAGCAGCCGAGAGACCCAGTACTTC CASSRETQYF
TRBJ1-2 . 16 TRBV15 TRBD1 TGTGCCACCAGCAGAGTTCGGACAGGGGGCGACTATGGCTACACCTTC CATSRVRTGGDYGYTF
TRBJ1-6 . 14 TRBV27 TRBD1 TGTGCCAGCAGTTTGGACAGGGAAAATTCACCCCTCCACTTT CASSLDRENSPLHF
TRBJ2-4 . 15 TRBV18 TRBD2 TGTGCCAGCTCACCGGGACTAGCGGGAGAAGCCATTCAGTACTTC CASSPGLAGEAIQYF
TRBJ1-1 . 14 TRBV11-3 . TGTGCCAGCAGCTTATCCTACCTGAACACTGAAGCTTTCTTT CASSLSYLNTEAFF
TRBJ2-1 . 13 TRBV29-1 TRBD1 TGCAGCGTTGAAGGGACAGGGAGTTTTGAGCAGTTCTTC CSVEGTGSFEQFF
TRBJ2-3 . 15 TRBV15 TRBD2 TGTGCCACCAGCATCCTAGCGGGAGGCGTAGATACGCAGTATTTT CATSILAGGVDTQYF
TRBJ2-2 few 14 TRBV4-2 TRBD2 TGTGCCAGCAGCACTAGCGGGGGGACCGGGGAGCTGTTTTTT CASSTSGGTGELFF
TRBJ1-2 . 13 TRBV19 . TGTGCCAGTAGTTATAAGGGGTACTATGGCTACACCTTC CASSYKGYYGYTF
TRBJ2-5 . 13 TRBV6-1 . TGTGCCAGCAGTGAAGAACAGACCCGCCCCCAGTACTTC CASSEEQTRPQYF
TRBJ1-6 . 14 TRBV18 TRBD1 TGTGCCAGCTCACAGGGGGCCGAGAATTCACCCCTCCACTTT CASSQGAENSPLHF
TRBJ2-7 . 13 TRBV29-1 . TGCAGCGTTGAAGGCAGGGTCTCCAACGAGCAGTACTTC CSVEGRVSNEQYF
TRBJ1-5 . 14 TRBV6-5 . TGTGCCAGCAGTCATGGGGAGGGCAATCAGCCCCAGCATTTT CASSHGEGNQPQHF
TRBJ2-1 . 13 TRBV29-1 . TGCAGCGTGGACTATGCAAGCTACAATGAGCAGTTCTTC CSVDYASYNEQFF
TRBJ2-7 . 13 TRBV4-3 TRBD1 TGCGCCAGCAGCCAGGGGACAGGGGGCCGGCAGTACTTC CASSQGTGGRQYF
TRBJ2-7 . 17 TRBV12-2 . TGTGCAAGTCGCTTAGCGCTAGGAACGCCAGGGACCTACGAGCAGTACTTC CASRLALGTPGTYEQYF
TRBJ2-7 . 16 TRBV6-5 TRBD2 TGTGCCAGCAGTTACTCCCGGCGGGGGGGGCCCAGCGAGCAGTACTTC CASSYSRRGGPSEQYF
TRBJ2-5 . 16 TRBV14 TRBD2 TGTGCCAGCAGCCAAGAATTACGCGGGAGGGGGGAGACCCAGTACTTC CASSQELRGRGETQYF
TRBJ1-2 . 14 TRBV28 . TGTGCCAGCAGGGGGGGAGGGTCTAACTATGGCTACACCTTC CASRGGGSNYGYTF
TRBJ2-3 . 15 TRBV5-1 TRBD1 TGCGCCAGCAGCTTGGTGGGACAGGGGACAGATACGCAGTATTTT CASSLVGQGTDTQYF
TRBJ2-3 . 14 TRBV7-2 . TGTGCCAGCAGCTTGGCTAGCTCGACAGATACGCAGTATTTT CASSLASSTDTQYF
TRBJ1-2 few 14 TRBV10-3 . TGTGCCATCAGTGAGTCTCGGTCCCACTATGGCTACACCTTC CAISESRSHYGYTF
TRBJ1-3 . 15 TRBV5-1 TRBD1 TGCGCCAGCAGCGAGACAGGGTCGGGTGGAAACACCATATATTTT CASSETGSGGNTIYF
TRBJ2-7 . 11 TRBV28 . TGTGCCAGCCTGGAGGGGAGGGAGCAGTACTTC CASLEGREQYF
TRBJ2-2 . 17 TRBV19 TRBD2 TGTGCCAGTAGTGGGCGAGCGGGGAGGGAGAACACCGGGGAGCTGTTTTTT CASSGRAGRENTGELFF
TRBJ2-1 . 15 TRBV7-9 . TGTGCCAGCAGCTCCACGAGGGTGAGGAGGACTGAGCAGTTCTTC CASSSTRVRRTEQFF
TRBJ1-5 . 15 TRBV5-4 TRBD1 TGTGCCAGCAGCCTAGACAGGGGGTTTGATCAGCCCCAGCATTTT CASSLDRGFDQPQHF
TRBJ1-5 . 12 TRBV30 . TGTGCCTGGAACCTCGGGAATCAGCCCCAGCATTTT CAWNLGNQPQHF
TRBJ1-5 . 13 TRBV7-3 . TGTGCCAGCAGCTTAACTCCTAGTCTGCCCCAGCATTTT CASSLTPSLPQHF
TRBJ2-2 . 11 TRBV7-2 . TGTGCCTCCAGGGATACCGGGGAGCTGTTTTTT CASRDTGELFF
TRBJ1-1 . 12 TRBV28 . TGTGCCAGCAGTTTACCGGTCACTGAAGCTTTCTTT CASSLPVTEAFF
TRBJ1-1 . 15 TRBV18 . TGTGCCAGCTCACCACCAGGATCGGGGAGGACTGAAGCTTTCTTT CASSPPGSGRTEAFF
TRBJ2-1 . 15 TRBV12-5 TRBD1 TGTGCTAGTGCCGGACAGGGCGACTCCTACAATGAGCAGTTCTTC CASAGQGDSYNEQFF
TRBJ1-2 . 14 TRBV6-1 . TGTGCCAGCAGTGAAGTGATAGTTAACTATGGCTACACCTTC CASSEVIVNYGYTF
TRBJ2-5 . 13 TRBV2 . TGTGCCAGCACTCAAATGGTGGGGGGGACCCAGTACTTC CASTQMVGGTQYF
TRBJ2-5 . 13 TRBV9 . TGTGCCAGCAGCGTAACAGATCGGGAGACCCAGTACTTC CASSVTDRETQYF
TRBJ2-1 . 13 TRBV18 . TGTGCCAGCTCACCACTTTCCGACAATGAGCAGTTCTTC CASSPLSDNEQFF
TRBJ1-4 . 12 TRBV25-1 . TGTGCCAGCAACGGGATTGGGGAAAAACTGTTTTTT CASNGIGEKLFF
TRBJ2-1 . 17 TRBV5-1 TRBD2 TGCGCCAGCAGCCGGGGAGTAGCGGGAGGGGGTTACAATGAGCAGTTCTTC CASSRGVAGGGYNEQFF
TRBJ2-1 . 18 TRBV6-1 TRBD2 TGTGCCAGCAGTGAACCGGGGGGGCGCAGACTCTCCTACAATGAGCAGTTCTTC CASSEPGGRRLSYNEQFF
TRBJ1-2 . 12 TRBV7-8 TRBD1 TGTGCCAGCAGCCCGGGACAGTGGGGCTACACCTTC CASSPGQWGYTF
TRBJ1-6 . 14 TRBV6-5 . TGTGCCAGCAGTCAACAATATCTGGATTCACCCCTCCACTTT CASSQQYLDSPLHF
TRBJ1-5 . 17 TRBV21-1 . TGTGCCAGCAGCAAAGCGCCAAACAGCACAGGGAAACAGCCCCAGCATTTT CASSKAPNSTGKQPQHF
TRBJ2-3 once 16 TRBV18 . TGTGCCAGCCTCCACCCAACAGCCTCTAGCTCAGATACGCAGTATTTT CASLHPTASSSDTQYF
TRBJ2-7 once 12 TRBV29-1 TRBD2 TGCAGCGGAGGACTAGACTCCTACGAGCAGTACTTC CSGGLDSYEQYF
TRBJ1-1 . 16 TRBV14 . TGTGCCAGCAGCCGATTGCGGGGTGAGAGTAGGACTGAAGCTTTCTTT CASSRLRGESRTEAFF
TRBJ2-1 . 15 TRBV7-9 TRBD1 TGTGCCAGCAGCCTCGGACAGGGTTCCTACAATGAGCAGTTCTTC CASSLGQGSYNEQFF